This T cell receptor (beta chain) was documented in a study of cytomegalovirus exposure and HLA in healthy donors. The study's findings and limits: With high specificity and sensitivity, the classifier reportedly diagnosed cytomegalovirus status. Overall, approximately 150 TCR beta chains were annotated as cytomegalovirus-associated.

Produced via immunoSEQ multiplex PCR; TCRdb's table is partial and in-frame only. Counted here are 300,000 to 450,000 clones, 70% to 90% occurring once; the ten biggest clones make up 0.83%. Remarks on this clone: Its antigen is not identified.

It was the roughly 110-subject validation cohort, separate from the approximately 690-subject first cohort, to which the donors belonged. Source material: PBMCs. The sequence was collected from a woman aged 18-35 years in good health and CMV-seronegative.

CDR3 amino acids: CASQDRVGTDTQYF. CDR3 sequence (DNA): TGTGCCAGTCAGGACAGGGTGGGCACAGATACGCAGTATTTT. V gene TRBV18 combines with J gene TRBJ2-3; 8 bases match TRBD1. Germline-derived CDR1 and CDR2 are KGHSH and LQKENI. The CDR3 covers 14 residues. Trimming removed 9 bases from V and 1 base from J; junction bases left unmatched: 6. The full variable domain, with the rest looked up from reference TRBV18 and TRBJ2-3, is NAGVMQNPRHLVRRRGQEARLRCSPMKGHSHVYWYRQLPEEGLKFMVYLQKENIIDESGMPKERFSAEFPKEGPSILRIQQVVRGDSAAYFCASQDRVGTDTQYFGPGTRLTVL.